This TCR beta chain was sequenced in a study of shared clonotypes between healthy human individuals. Notes on the study in general: Some clonotypes were shared by all four sorted-subset donors, while others were not shared. The non-shared ones had lower generation probabilities than the shared ones. Richness estimates generally favored naive over memory subsets.

As regards this clone: No antigen is known for it.

The CDR3 runs to 16 residues. Germline-derived CDR1 and CDR2 are MDHEN and SYDVKM. With 3 bases removed from V and 0 bases from J, the gap between germline ends came to 11 bases. Original processing notes: Quality scores were absent from the junction-only immunoSEQ sequences, so filtering differed. Data came from immunoSEQ multiplex PCR; TCRdb stores just in-frame clones and leaves some out. The V and J calls and clone size are taken from that table; D and trimming were inferred from the DNA. The data contain some 580,000 clones, approximately 97% of them singletons. The sequencing input was naive CD4+ T cells sorted from blood. The sample's subset: CD45RA+ positively selected. The TCR was taken from a woman between 25 and 40 years old in good health. The V and J genes are TRBV28 and TRBJ1-4; no firm D call. The CDR3 region is CASSFALTATNEKLFF. CDR3 coding DNA: TGTGCCAGCAGTTTTGCGCTGACCGCAACTAATGAAAAACTGTTTTTT.